This T cell receptor beta chain appears in the sequencing data of a study of blood T cell repertoires in COVID-19. About the research overall: The United States, Italy and Spain were the sources of the acute and convalescent COVID-19 samples.

Some clones are missing from TCRdb's copy, which holds only in-frame ones; the method was immunoSEQ multiplex PCR. This table has about 54,000 clones, 90% appearing once. V shed 5 bases and J shed 5 bases, with 15 bases lying between them. The germline V gene has CDR1 SGHTA and CDR2 FQGTGA. The CDR3 is made up of 14 amino acids. The clonotype was recovered from a woman aged 40 to 49 with active COVID-19. Sequenced sample: peripheral blood. V is TRBV7-3 and J is TRBJ2-5, with D perhaps TRBD2 (6 bases). The CDR3 DNA sequence: TGTGCCAGCAGCACAAGGACGGGACTGGAGACCCAGTACTTC. It encodes CASSTRTGLETQYF.